This T cell receptor (beta chain) derives from a study of T cells in Graves' hyperthyroidism and ophthalmopathy. Findings and limits, study-wide: The model identified upcoming ophthalmopathy a median around 6 months ahead of onset.

With regard to this clonotype: Antigen specificity is unknown.

From RNA transcripts, TCR beta CDR3 regions were amplified. Using the HTBI primer set, a first-round RT-PCR was run on the TCR CDR3. TCRdb fed the multiplex PCR reads into MiXCR, producing one record per CDR3 protein. The top ten hold around 7.7% of the sample, which has about 610,000 distinct CDR3 sequences, about half seen once. Diagnoses rested on clinical symptoms, serum thyroxine and TRAb, thyroid ultrasound and orbital computed tomography. The receptor was isolated from a young woman with Graves' hyperthyroidism. Source material: peripheral blood or thyroid tissue (not recorded which).

The CDR3 loop reads CSVEDPMTTNYGYTF. The CDR3 nucleotides read TGCAGCGTTGAAGATCCGATGACAACGAACTATGGCTACACCTTC. This chain joins TRBV29-1 and TRBJ1-2; D unresolved. In germline, CDR1 is SQVTM, CDR2 ANQGSEA. V was pared by 0 bases and J by 2 bases, with 13 bases between. This CDR3 spans 15 amino acids.